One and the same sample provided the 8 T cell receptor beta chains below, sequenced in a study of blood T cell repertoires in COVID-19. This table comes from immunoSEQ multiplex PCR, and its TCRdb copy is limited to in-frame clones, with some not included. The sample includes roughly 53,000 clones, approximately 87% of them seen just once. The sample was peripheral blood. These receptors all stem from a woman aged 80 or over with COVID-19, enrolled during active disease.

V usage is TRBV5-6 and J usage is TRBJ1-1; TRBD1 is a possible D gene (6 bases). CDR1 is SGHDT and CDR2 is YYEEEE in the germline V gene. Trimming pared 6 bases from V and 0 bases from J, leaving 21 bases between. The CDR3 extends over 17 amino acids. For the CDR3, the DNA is TGTGCCAGCATTACGATGGGCAGGGGCCTCTTGAACACTGAAGCTTTCTTT. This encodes CASITMGRGLLNTEAFF.

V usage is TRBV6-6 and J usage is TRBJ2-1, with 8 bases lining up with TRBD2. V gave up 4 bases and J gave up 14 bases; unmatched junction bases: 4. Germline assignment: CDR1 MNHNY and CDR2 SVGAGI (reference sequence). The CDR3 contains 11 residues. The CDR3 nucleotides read TGTGCCAGCAGTTGGAGCGGGAGTAAGTTCTTC. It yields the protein CASSWSGSKFF.

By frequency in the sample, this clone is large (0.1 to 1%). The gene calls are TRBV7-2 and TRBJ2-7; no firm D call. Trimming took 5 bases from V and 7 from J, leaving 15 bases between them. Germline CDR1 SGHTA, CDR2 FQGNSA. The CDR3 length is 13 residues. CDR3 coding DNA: TGTGCCAGCAGCCCCTATGCCCCTGCGGAGCAGTACTTC. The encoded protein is CASSPYAPAEQYF.

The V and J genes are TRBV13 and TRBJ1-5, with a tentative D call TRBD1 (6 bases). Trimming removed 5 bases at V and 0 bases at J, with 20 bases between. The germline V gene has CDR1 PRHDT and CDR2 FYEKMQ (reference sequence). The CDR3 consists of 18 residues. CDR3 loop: CASSNFLGTSISNQPQHF. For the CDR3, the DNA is TGTGCCAGCAGCAACTTTCTAGGGACAAGCATTAGCAATCAGCCCCAGCATTTT.

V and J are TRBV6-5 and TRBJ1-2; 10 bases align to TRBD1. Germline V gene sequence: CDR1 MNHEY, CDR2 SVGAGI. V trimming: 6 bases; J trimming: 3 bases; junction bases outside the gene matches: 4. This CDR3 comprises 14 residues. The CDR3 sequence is CASRLTGGHYGYTF. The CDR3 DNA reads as TGTGCCAGCAGATTGACAGGGGGCCACTATGGCTACACCTTC.

The CDR3 loop is CASSASLAAGELFF. The CDR3 DNA reads as TGTGCCAGCAGCGCAAGCTTAGCGGCCGGGGAGCTGTTTTTT. V gene TRBV11-3 combines with J gene TRBJ2-2; D possibly corresponds to TRBD2 (6 bases). The V and J ends lost 5 bases and 6 bases respectively, with 13 bases between them. Looked up from germline, CDR1 is SGHNT and CDR2 is YENEEA. The CDR3 runs 14 residues. Filled out from reference TRBV11-3 and TRBJ2-2, the complete variable domain reads EAGVVQSPRYKIIEKKQPVAFWCNPISGHNTLYWYLQNLGQGPELLIRYENEEAVDDSQLPKDRFSAERLKGVDSTLKIQPAELGDSAVYLCASSASLAAGELFFGEGSRLTVL.

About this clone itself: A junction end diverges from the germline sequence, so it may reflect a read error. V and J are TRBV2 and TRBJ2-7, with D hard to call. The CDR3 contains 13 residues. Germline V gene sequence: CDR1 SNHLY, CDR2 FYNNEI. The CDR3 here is CASRRGVSYEQYF. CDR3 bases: TGTGCTAGCAGGAGAGGAGTCTCCTACGAGCAGTACTTC.

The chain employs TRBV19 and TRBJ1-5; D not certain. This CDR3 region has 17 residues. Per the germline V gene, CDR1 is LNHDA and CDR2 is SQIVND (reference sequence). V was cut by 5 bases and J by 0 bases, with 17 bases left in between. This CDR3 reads CASSSPRSLDSNQPQHF. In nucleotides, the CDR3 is TGTGCCAGTAGTTCCCCACGGAGTCTTGATAGCAATCAGCCCCAGCATTTT. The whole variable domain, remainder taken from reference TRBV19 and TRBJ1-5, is DGGITQSPKYLFRKEGQNVTLSCEQNLNHDAMYWYRQDPGQGLRLIYYSQIVNDFQKGDIAEGYSVSREKKESFPLTVTSAQKNPTAFYLCASSSPRSLDSNQPQHFGDGTRLSIL.